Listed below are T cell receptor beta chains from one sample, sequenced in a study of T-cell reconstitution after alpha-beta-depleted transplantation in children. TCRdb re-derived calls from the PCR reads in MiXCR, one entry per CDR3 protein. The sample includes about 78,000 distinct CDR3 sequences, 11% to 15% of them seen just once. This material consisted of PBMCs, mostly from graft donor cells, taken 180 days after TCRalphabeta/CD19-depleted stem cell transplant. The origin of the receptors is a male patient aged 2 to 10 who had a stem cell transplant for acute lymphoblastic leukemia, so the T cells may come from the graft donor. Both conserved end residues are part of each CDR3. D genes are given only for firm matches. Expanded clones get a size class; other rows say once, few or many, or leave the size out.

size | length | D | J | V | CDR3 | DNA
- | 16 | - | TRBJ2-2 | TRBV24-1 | CATSDPRGSNTGELSF | TGTGCCACCAGTGATCCCCGGGGATCGAACACCGGGGAGCTGTCTTTT
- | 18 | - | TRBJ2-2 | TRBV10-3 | CAISLVWKDYRNTGELFF | TGTGCCATCAGTTTAGTGTGGAAGGACTACAGGAACACCGGGGAGCTGTTTTTT
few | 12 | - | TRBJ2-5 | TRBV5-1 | CASSFNRGTQYF | TGCGCCAGCAGCTTCAATAGGGGGACCCAGTACTTC
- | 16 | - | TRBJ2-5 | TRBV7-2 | CASSLSGRPAGETQYF | TGTGCCAGCAGCTTATCCGGACGGCCAGCCGGAGAGACCCAGTACTTC
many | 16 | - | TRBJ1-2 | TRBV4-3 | CASSQDGGGSLYGYTF | TGCGCCAGCAGCCAAGATGGTGGAGGGAGTCTATATGGCTACACCTTC
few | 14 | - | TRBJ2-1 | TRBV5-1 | CASSFGSSYNEQFF | TGCGCCAGCAGCTTCGGGTCCTCCTACAATGAGCAGTTCTTC
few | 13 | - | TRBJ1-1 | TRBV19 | CASSIARNAEAFF | TGTGCCAGTAGTATAGCAAGGAATGCTGAAGCTTTCTTT
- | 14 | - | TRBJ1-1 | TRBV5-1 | CASTSKGLNTEAFF | TGCGCCAGTACCTCCAAGGGGTTGAACACTGAAGCTTTCTTT
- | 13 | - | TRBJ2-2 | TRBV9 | CASSVVGTGELFF | TGTGCCAGCAGCGTAGTGGGCACCGGGGAGCTGTTTTTT
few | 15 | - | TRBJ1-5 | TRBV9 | CASSGGQGPYQPQHF | TGTGCCAGCAGCGGCGGGCAGGGGCCATATCAGCCCCAGCATTTT
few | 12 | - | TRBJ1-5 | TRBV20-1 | CSASSSPWHQHF | TGCAGTGCTAGTAGCAGCCCTTGGCACCAGCATTTT
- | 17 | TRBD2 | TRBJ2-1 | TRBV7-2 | CASHELAGGRFRNEQFF | TGTGCCAGCCACGAACTAGCGGGAGGCCGCTTTAGGAATGAGCAGTTCTTC
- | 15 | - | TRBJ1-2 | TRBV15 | CATSRKGQRTYGYTF | TGTGCCACCAGCAGAAAAGGACAGCGGACCTATGGCTACACCTTC
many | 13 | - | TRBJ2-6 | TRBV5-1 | CASAGVGANVLTF | TGCGCCAGTGCAGGGGTTGGGGCCAACGTCCTGACTTTC
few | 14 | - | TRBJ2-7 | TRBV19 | CASSWNSWNNEQYF | TGTGCCAGTAGCTGGAACAGTTGGAACAACGAGCAGTACTTC
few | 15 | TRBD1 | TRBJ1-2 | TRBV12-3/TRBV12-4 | CASSFPGQFRYGYTF | TGTGCCAGCAGTTTCCCGGGACAGTTCCGGTATGGCTACACCTTC
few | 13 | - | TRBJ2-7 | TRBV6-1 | CASREGHLYEQYF | TGTGCCAGCAGGGAGGGCCACCTCTACGAGCAGTACTTC
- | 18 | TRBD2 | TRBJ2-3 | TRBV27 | CASSPPMGREEDTDTQYF | TGTGCCAGCAGCCCACCGATGGGGCGGGAGGAAGACACAGATACGCAGTATTTT
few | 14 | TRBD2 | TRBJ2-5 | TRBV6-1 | CACRVAGSQETQYF | TGTGCCTGTAGAGTAGCGGGGTCCCAAGAGACCCAGTACTTC
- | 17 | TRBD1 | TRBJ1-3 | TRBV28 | CASRLQGRPFSGNTIYF | TGTGCCAGCAGGCTACAGGGGAGACCTTTCTCTGGAAACACCATATATTTT
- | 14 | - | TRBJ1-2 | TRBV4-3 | CASSQEVREDGYTF | TGCGCCAGCAGCCAAGAGGTCAGGGAAGATGGCTACACCTTC
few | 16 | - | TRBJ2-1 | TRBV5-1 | CASSLVVRGGGLEQFF | TGCGCCAGCAGCTTGGTTGTAAGGGGCGGCGGGTTAGAGCAGTTCTTC
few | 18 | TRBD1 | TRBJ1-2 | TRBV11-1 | CASSMIWDRGQRGYGYTF | TGTGCCAGCAGCATGATATGGGACAGGGGGCAACGAGGCTATGGCTACACCTTC
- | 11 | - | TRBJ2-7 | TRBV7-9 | CATSRGYEQYF | TGTGCCACCAGCCGGGGCTACGAGCAGTACTTC
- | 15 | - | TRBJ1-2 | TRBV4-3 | CASSQDRAANYGYTF | TGCGCCAGCAGCCAAGATAGGGCAGCCAACTATGGCTACACCTTC
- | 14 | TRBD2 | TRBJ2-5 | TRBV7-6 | CASSFSGREETQYF | TGTGCCAGCAGCTTTAGCGGGAGGGAAGAAACCCAGTACTTC
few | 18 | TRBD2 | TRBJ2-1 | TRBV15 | CATSRDGPTSVIYNEQFF | TGTGCCACCAGCAGAGACGGGCCGACTAGCGTGATCTACAATGAGCAGTTCTTC
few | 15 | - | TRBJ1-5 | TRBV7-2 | CASSLQVTSNQPQHF | TGTGCCAGCAGCTTGCAGGTTACTAGCAATCAGCCCCAGCATTTT
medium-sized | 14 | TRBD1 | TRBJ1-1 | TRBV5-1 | CASKTGGRSTEAFF | TGCGCCAGCAAAACAGGGGGCCGGAGCACTGAAGCTTTCTTT
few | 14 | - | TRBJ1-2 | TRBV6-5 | CASSYTGIDYGYTF | TGTGCCAGCAGTTACACAGGGATAGACTATGGCTACACCTTC
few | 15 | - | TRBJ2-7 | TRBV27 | CASSPPFRWSYEQYF | TGTGCCAGCAGTCCCCCATTTCGCTGGTCCTACGAGCAGTACTTC
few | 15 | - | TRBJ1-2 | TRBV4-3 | CASSQENAPVDGYTF | TGCGCCAGCAGCCAAGAAAACGCCCCGGTCGATGGCTACACCTTC
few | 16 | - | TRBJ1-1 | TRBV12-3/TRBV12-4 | CASSPTLKRGNTEAFF | TGTGCCAGCAGTCCTACACTAAAGCGAGGGAACACTGAAGCTTTCTTT
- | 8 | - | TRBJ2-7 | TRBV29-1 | CSVGEQYF | TGCAGCGTGGGGGAGCAGTACTTC
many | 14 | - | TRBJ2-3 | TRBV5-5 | CASSLERKADTQYF | TGTGCCAGCAGCTTGGAGCGGAAGGCAGATACGCAGTATTTT